This TCR beta chain originates from a study of blood T cell repertoires in COVID-19. About the research overall: The United States, Italy and Spain supplied acute and convalescent COVID-19 samples. The cDNA or gDNA used as material had been derived from T cells, B-cell-depleted T cells, or PBMCs.

Data came from immunoSEQ multiplex PCR; TCRdb stores just in-frame clones and leaves some out. The sample has roughly 83,000 clones, 70% to 90% seen once. Material for sequencing was peripheral blood. The receptor was derived from an elderly man with active or convalescent COVID-19.

The CDR3 loop is CASSLASLGRDQPQHF. In nucleotides, the CDR3 is TGTGCCAGCAGCTTAGCATCCTTAGGGCGGGATCAGCCCCAGCATTTT. The rearrangement uses TRBV7-8 and TRBJ1-5; D is undetermined. This CDR3 spans 16 amino acids. V was trimmed by 0 bases and J by 5 bases, leaving 14 bases between them. CDR1 and CDR2 from the germline V gene are SGHVS and FQNEAQ. Full variable domain (rest looked up from reference TRBV7-8 and TRBJ1-5): GAGVSQSPRYKVAKRGQDVALRCDPISGHVSLFWYQQALGQGPEFLTYFQNEAQLDKSGLPSDRFFAERPEGSVSTLKIQRTQQEDSAVYLCASSLASLGRDQPQHFGDGTRLSIL.